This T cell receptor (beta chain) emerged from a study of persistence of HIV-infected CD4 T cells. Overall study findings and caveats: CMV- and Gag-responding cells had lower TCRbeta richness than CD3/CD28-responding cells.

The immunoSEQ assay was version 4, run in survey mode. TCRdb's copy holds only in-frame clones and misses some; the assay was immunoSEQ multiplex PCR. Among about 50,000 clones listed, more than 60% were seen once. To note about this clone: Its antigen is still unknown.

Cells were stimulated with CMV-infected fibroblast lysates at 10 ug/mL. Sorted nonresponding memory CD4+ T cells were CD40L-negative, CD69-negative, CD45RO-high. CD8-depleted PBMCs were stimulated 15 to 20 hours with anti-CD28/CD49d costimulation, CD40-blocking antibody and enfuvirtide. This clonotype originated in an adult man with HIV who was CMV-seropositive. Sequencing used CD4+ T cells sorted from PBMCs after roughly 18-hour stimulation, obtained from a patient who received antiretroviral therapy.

The chain's CDR3 is CASGRGVTNTEAFF. CDR3 in DNA: TGTGCCAGCGGAAGGGGGGTTACGAACACTGAAGCTTTCTTT. V and J are TRBV6-5 and TRBJ1-1, with TRBD1 as a possible D gene (6 bases). Germline CDR1 and CDR2: MNHEY and SVGAGI. This CDR3 is 14 amino acids long. Trimming shortened V by 8 bases and J by 1 base, and 14 bases separated the two germline ends.